A selection of T cell receptor beta chains follows, all from one sample in a study of T cell changes during pregnancy in multiple sclerosis. Only in-frame clones appear in the TCRdb table, and some are missing; sequencing was by immunoSEQ multiplex PCR. The sample has just under 65,000 clones, 80% to 95% seen once; the top ten hold less than 2.5%. Sequencing used peripheral blood, obtained in the second trimester of pregnancy. Every receptor here comes from a female donor in good health, enrolled as a control in a pregnancy study. Each CDR3 is given with its conserved first and last residue. The D gene is left open where the match is weak. Size is omitted from some rows. Given values are once, few, many or a class for expanded clones.

>TRBD1|TRBV29-1|TRBJ2-3|NA
TGCAGCGCCTGCGACAGGGTGGGCACAGATACGCAGTATTTT
CSACDRVGTDTQYF
>TRBD2|TRBV15|TRBJ2-6|once
TGTGCCACCAGCCTAGGGTCTAGCGGATTACACTCTGGGGCCAACGTCCTGACTTTC
CATSLGSSGLHSGANVLTF
>TRBD1|TRBV5-1|TRBJ2-7|NA
TGCGCCAGCAGACAGGGACAGGGGGTTGGGGAGCAGTACTTC
CASRQGQGVGEQYF
>TRBD2|TRBV27|TRBJ2-2|NA
TGTGCCAGCAGCCAGCGGGGTAGCACCGGGGAGCTGTTTTTT
CASSQRGSTGELFF
>NA|TRBV7-6|TRBJ2-2|NA
TGTGCCAGCAAGGGCCGGGGGGCTTTGGGGGAGCTGTTTTTT
CASKGRGALGELFF
>TRBD1|TRBV29-1|TRBJ1-2|NA
TGCAGCGTTGGAGTCGGACAGGGAATAGGGGGCTACACCTTC
CSVGVGQGIGGYTF
>TRBD1|TRBV5-5|TRBJ1-2|NA
TGTGCCAGCAGCTTGGTGACAGGGGAGGATGGCTACACCTTC
CASSLVTGEDGYTF
>NA|TRBV27|TRBJ2-7|NA
TGTGCCAGCAGTGGAGGTCCCCACCACGAGCAGTACTTC
CASSGGPHHEQYF
>TRBD2|TRBV5-6|TRBJ2-1|once
TGTGCCAGCAGCTTGGGCTTCTCCGGACTAGATAATGAGCAGTTCTTC
CASSLGFSGLDNEQFF
>TRBD1|TRBV2|TRBJ2-5|NA
TGTGCCAGCAACCGGGACAGGGAAGAGACCCAGTACTTC
CASNRDREETQYF
>NA|TRBV4-1|TRBJ2-5|NA
TGCGCCAGCAGCCAACCGGGGAGTGAGACCCAGTACTTC
CASSQPGSETQYF
>NA|TRBV10-1|TRBJ2-7|once
TGCGCCAGCAGTCCCTGCGTCCACGAGCAGTACTTC
CASSPCVHEQYF
>TRBD2|TRBV7-8|TRBJ2-3|NA
TGTGCCAGCAGCTTAAATCGGGGGGGCCTAGATACGCAGTATTTT
CASSLNRGGLDTQYF
>NA|TRBV20-1|TRBJ1-2|NA
TGCAGTGCTGGGGCCTCCGGGGGCTACACCTTC
CSAGASGGYTF
>NA|TRBV5-1|TRBJ1-2|once
TGCGCCAGCAGCGATAGACAGAGACTCTATGGCTACACCTTC
CASSDRQRLYGYTF
>TRBD2|TRBV9|TRBJ2-1|NA
TGTGCCAGCACCCAGGCGGGAGGCAATGAGCAGTTCTTC
CASTQAGGNEQFF
>NA|TRBV4-1|TRBJ1-1|few
TGCGCCAGCAGCCAAGATCGAGACCCTGGAGCCCCTTTGGGAGCTTTCTTT
CASSQDRDPGAPLGAFF
>NA|TRBV5-6|TRBJ1-1|NA
TGTGCCAGCAGCTTGGCAGGGCCTAACACTGAAGCTTTCTTT
CASSLAGPNTEAFF
>NA|TRBV29-1|TRBJ1-2|few
TGCAGCGTTGAAGACCCCTCGGAGGGGCGCTACACCTTC
CSVEDPSEGRYTF
>TRBD1|TRBV5-1|TRBJ1-2|NA
TGCGCCAGCAGCCCTCAGGGGGCTGGCTATGGCTACACCTTC
CASSPQGAGYGYTF
>TRBD2|TRBV5-6|TRBJ2-2|NA
TGTGCCAGCAGCAAACTAGCGGGAGCGAACACCGGGGAGCTGTTTTTT
CASSKLAGANTGELFF
>TRBD1|TRBV2|TRBJ2-3|NA
TGTGCCAGCAGTATTGGACAGGGAAATACGCAGTATTTT
CASSIGQGNTQYF
>NA|TRBV13|TRBJ2-7|NA
TGTGCCAGCAGCTTAGGCAATCGAGCCTACGAGCAGTACTTC
CASSLGNRAYEQYF
>NA|TRBV5-4|TRBJ2-3|NA
TGTGCCAGCAGCTTGGGGGGGCTAGTCACGCAGTATTTT
CASSLGGLVTQYF
>NA|TRBV11-3|TRBJ2-1|NA
TGTGCCAGCAGCCGGCAGGGGACCGCGGATGAGCAGTTCTTC
CASSRQGTADEQFF
>NA|TRBV27|TRBJ2-1|NA
TGTGCCGCCGGGATCCCCTACAATGAGCAGTTCTTC
CAAGIPYNEQFF
>TRBD1|TRBV6-5|TRBJ1-2|NA
TGTGCCAGCAGAGAGACAGGGGGCGCGGTCCTTTCGACCACCTTC
CASRETGGAVLSTTF
>NA|TRBV18|TRBJ1-5|NA
TGTGCCAGCTCACCATCGACAGGCGGGTTATCTCAGCCCCAGCATTTT
CASSPSTGGLSQPQHF
>TRBD1|TRBV29-1|TRBJ1-1|NA
TGCAGCGTTTGGGACAGGAACATGAACACTGAAGCTTTCTTT
CSVWDRNMNTEAFF
>NA|TRBV7-9|TRBJ2-3|NA
TGTGCCAGCAGCCCCCCTGGAGTTAGCACAGATACGCAGTATTTT
CASSPPGVSTDTQYF
>NA|TRBV5-4|TRBJ2-7|NA
TGTGCCAGCAGCTTCCCTAGCACCCACGAGCAGTACTTC
CASSFPSTHEQYF
>NA|TRBV28|TRBJ1-5|NA
TGTGCCAGCAGTTTTCAGTATAGCAATCAGCCCCAGCATTTT
CASSFQYSNQPQHF
>NA|TRBV4-1|TRBJ2-5|NA
TGCGCCAGCAGCCTAGCGGTTCAAGAGACCCAGTACTTC
CASSLAVQETQYF
>NA|TRBV7-9|TRBJ2-7|NA
TGTGCCAGCAGACGCAATCAGGGTAGTCCCTACGAGCAGTACTTC
CASRRNQGSPYEQYF
>NA|TRBV28|TRBJ2-3|NA
TGTGCCAGCAGCCTGGGGGACAATCGGGGGTATTTT
CASSLGDNRGYF
>TRBD2|TRBV30|TRBJ2-3|NA
TGTGCCTGGGACAGCGGGGGGGCCCCCACAGATACGCAGTATTTT
CAWDSGGAPTDTQYF
>TRBD1|TRBV10-1|TRBJ1-1|NA
TGCGCCAGCAGCGGACAGGTGAACACTGAAGCTTTCTTT
CASSGQVNTEAFF
>NA|TRBV7-9|TRBJ1-5|NA
TGTGCCAGCAGCTTAAATAGCGGCAATCAGCCCCAGCATTTT
CASSLNSGNQPQHF
>NA|TRBV14|TRBJ2-3|NA
TGTGCCAGCAGCCAAAAGAAGTCTAGTGTGAGGGATACGCAGTATTTT
CASSQKKSSVRDTQYF
>TRBD1|TRBV28|TRBJ2-5|NA
TGTGCCAGCAGCACCGGACAGGGCCCCCCAGCCCAGTACTTC
CASSTGQGPPAQYF
>TRBD2|TRBV7-9|TRBJ2-1|NA
TGTGCCTGCGGACCCGGACTAGCGCTCTACAATGAGCAGTTCTTC
CACGPGLALYNEQFF
>TRBD2|TRBV6-1|TRBJ2-7|NA
TGTGCCAGCAGTGACAACTTGTGGGGGGGTAGCTCCTACGAGCAGTACTTC
CASSDNLWGGSSYEQYF